This TCR beta chain was captured in a study of identical twins. Healthy Caucasian donors formed the entire cohort. With template switching, a universal primer site was added, and the cDNA carried unique molecular identifiers. TCRdb redid the calling of the 5' RACE reads with MiXCR, one entry per CDR3 protein. The sample lists 400,000 to 550,000 distinct CDR3 sequences; around 15% were seen once. These data were also reused for a study on yellow fever vaccine responses in identical twins. Per that paper: Vaccine-induced T cell responses in twins were reportedly observed to appear partly convergent, partly personalized.

The sample consisted of CD4+ T cells sorted from blood. This TCR was sampled from a woman in her late teens or twenties in good health.

CDR3 DNA sequence: TGTGCCAGCAGTTATGTGGGGGGAGCCTACGAGCAGTACTTC. This gives the protein CASSYVGGAYEQYF. The chain couples TRBV6-2 or TRBV6-3 to TRBJ2-7; D is perhaps TRBD2 (6 bases). V lost 3 bases and J 2 bases, leaving 11 bases between the germline ends. This CDR3 has 14 residues. CDR1 MNHEY and CDR2 SVGEGT come from the germline V gene.